This T cell receptor beta chain was retrieved from a study of beta chain features in type 1 diabetes. The overall study: Age and gender were similar between patients and healthy donors, as were cell yields.

The entirety of the isolated RNA underwent reverse transcription, so expressed TCRB transcripts were sequenced. Only in-frame clones appear in the TCRdb table, and some are missing; sequencing was by immunoSEQ multiplex PCR. The sample yields 100,000 to 150,000 clones, about a sixth seen once. About this clone itself: Its antigen is unidentified.

Study observations and caveats: People with Type 1 diabetes carried modestly yet significantly shorter TCRB CDR3s in all four CD4+ subsets. Naive, central memory and regulatory TCRB repertoires appeared more similar among patients than healthy donors.

Input material: central memory CD4+ T cells from blood. This receptor was taken from a man between 25 and 39 years old with type 1 diabetes.

The CDR3 DNA follows: TGTGCCAGCAGTTACGCCGGGACGGACGGAAACACCATATATTTT. The encoded protein is CASSYAGTDGNTIYF. V usage is TRBV6-6 and J usage is TRBJ1-3; TRBD1 is a possible D gene (5 bases). The CDR3 extends over 15 amino acids. V lost 2 bases, J lost 4 bases, and 12 bases lay in between. The germline V gene encodes CDR1 MNHNY and CDR2 SVGAGI (reference sequence).